The 25 T cell receptor beta chains reported below all come from one sample, sequenced in a study of shared clonotypes between healthy human individuals (TCRdb year 2020). Preparation of the library involved the immunoSEQ multiplex PCR assay. Imported from immuneACCESS, the table was reduced by TCRdb to in-frame sequences with V and J called. These copies leave out some clones; in studies compared against another copy, an unresolved V gene accounts for under half, and the cause of the remainder is not known. The sample table records more than 2 million clones; roughly 93% of these occur just once. Together, the top ten hold approximately 1.6% of the sample. CD8 naive samples were obtained by positive selection for CCR7 among CD45RO-negative cells, yielding a CD45RA+CCR7+ population from which TemRA cells were excluded. Material for sequencing was naive CD8+ T cells from PBMCs. Reading the label with the study, this specimen's cell subset or site is: CD45RA+CCR7+. The receptor source for this set is a man in his late teens or twenties in good health. Some clones in this sample may be carry-over from other donors' samples.

The chain couples TRBV6-5 to TRBJ2-7; D possibly uses TRBD1 or TRBD2 (5 bases each). This CDR3 spans 14 amino acids. V was cut by 11 bases and J by 3 bases, with 20 bases left in between. Germline CDR1 and CDR2: MNHEY and SVGAGI. The chain's CDR3 is CACTSRDHLYEQYF. The CDR3 bases are TGTGCCTGCACCTCCCGGGACCATCTCTACGAGCAGTACTTC.

This chain uses TRBV29-1 with TRBJ2-2, with 7 positions matching TRBD1. The CDR3 is 14 residues long. In germline, CDR1 is SQVTM, CDR2 ANQGSEA. J lost 6 bases, V lost 1 base, and 5 bases had no gene match. The CDR3 sequence: CSVEGQGRAGELFF. The CDR3 DNA sequence: TGCAGCGTTGAAGGACAGGGTCGGGCCGGGGAGCTGTTTTTT.

The CDR3 bases are TGTGCCAGCAGTTCAAGGGGACTAGTTTTTTCCCGCGGCAATGAGCAGTTCTTC. Translating gives CASSSRGLVFSRGNEQFF. V is TRBV27 and J is TRBJ2-1; 8 bases match TRBD2. The trim removed 4 bases at V and 6 bases at J, leaving 17 bases unmatched. The germline V gene has CDR1 MNHEY and CDR2 SMNVEV (reference sequence). CDR3 length: 18 amino acids.

Comment on this clone: Other DNA sequences in this specimen translate into the identical CDR3. The V and J genes are TRBV28 and TRBJ1-1; D might be TRBD1 (5 bases). Germline V gene data show CDR1 as MDHEN and CDR2 as SYDVKM. V lost 2 bases to trimming and J lost 3 bases, with 7 bases between them. CDR3 length: 13 amino acids. The CDR3 region is CASSLAGDTEAFF. The CDR3 DNA reads as TGTGCCAGCAGTTTAGCGGGGGACACTGAAGCTTTCTTT.

The chain joins TRBV5-4 to TRBJ2-7; tentative D call: TRBD2 (6 bases). V was cut by 5 bases and J by 2 bases, with 14 bases left in between. CDR1 is SGHNT, CDR2 YYREEE, per germline (reference sequence). The CDR3 has 14 amino acids. For the CDR3, the DNA is TGTGCCAGCAGTCACTCGGGAGCGCCCTACGAGCAGTACTTC. Translation: CASSHSGAPYEQYF.

This chain links TRBV2 with TRBJ2-5; perhaps TRBD1 as D (6 bases). V was trimmed by 7 bases and J by 4 bases, leaving 22 bases between them. CDR3 length: 16 residues. The V gene's germline CDR1 is SNHLY and CDR2 FYNNEI. CDR3 region: CASNLVEGEEGETQYF. Written as DNA, the CDR3 is TGTGCCAGCAATCTGGTAGAGGGGGAAGAAGGAGAGACCCAGTACTTC.

This clone appeared once. The rearrangement links TRBV2 to TRBJ2-2; no reliable D call. CDR1 SNHLY and CDR2 FYNNEI come from the germline V gene. The ends were cut back, 2 bases at V and 4 bases at J, with 14 bases in the middle. The length of the CDR3 is 16 residues. The CDR3 bases are TGTGCCAGCAGTGAATTGACACCGGCCAGCACCGGGGAGCTGTTTTTT. This translates into CASSELTPASTGELFF.

This sequence joins TRBV5-4 and TRBJ2-5, with D possibly being TRBD1 or TRBD2 (5 bases each). Deletions cut 4 bases from V and 4 bases from J, with 11 bases between. Per germline, CDR1 SGHNT and CDR2 YYREEE (reference sequence). The CDR3 spans 13 residues. CDR3 sequence reads: CASSLERGETQYF. The CDR3 nucleotides read TGTGCCAGCAGCCTAGAGAGGGGAGAGACCCAGTACTTC.

This clone appeared once. The rearrangement links TRBV7-9 to TRBJ1-3; 8 bases match TRBD1. J was trimmed by 3 bases and V by 4 bases; bases with no gene match: 11. Germline V gene data show CDR1 as SEHNR and CDR2 as FQNEAQ (reference sequence). The CDR3 runs 17 residues. The CDR3 DNA sequence: TGTGCCAGCAGCTCAACCCGGACAGGGAGGAGTGGAAACACCATATATTTT. Residues: CASSSTRTGRSGNTIYF.

This clone has a handful of counts. Other DNA sequences from this sample encode an identical CDR3 as well. The chain uses TRBV11-2 and TRBJ2-7, with no clear D. Per the germline V gene, CDR1 is SGHAT and CDR2 is FQNNGV. This CDR3 region has 12 residues. Trimming removed 1 base from V and 3 bases from J, with 4 bases in between. The CDR3 bases are TGTGCCAGCAGCTTAGGACTCTACGAGCAGTACTTC. Encoded protein: CASSLGLYEQYF.

CDR3 nucleotide sequence: TGTGCCAGCAGCTTAGCTGGGGGAGGAAACTACAATGAGCAGTTCTTC. Protein product: CASSLAGGGNYNEQFF. The V gene is TRBV7-9, the J gene TRBJ2-1, with a possible D match to TRBD2 (6 bases). V shed 0 bases and J shed 3 bases, with 12 bases lying between them. The V gene's germline CDR1 is SEHNR and CDR2 FQNEAQ (reference sequence). The CDR3 runs 16 residues.

In DNA, the CDR3 is TGTGCCAGCGTCCCCCCGGGACTAGCGGAAGATGAGCAGTTCTTC. As protein: CASVPPGLAEDEQFF. V and J are TRBV28 and TRBJ2-1, with 11 positions matching TRBD2. The CDR3 has 15 amino acids. From germline, CDR1 is MDHEN and CDR2 SYDVKM. The V segment lost 8 bases and the J segment 8 bases; nucleotides outside the gene matches: 11. Complete variable domain (other parts from reference TRBV28 and TRBJ2-1): DVKVTQSSRYLVKRTGEKVFLECVQDMDHENMFWYRQDPGLGLRLIYFSYDVKMKEKGDIPEGYSVSREKKERFSLILESASTNQTSMYLCASVPPGLAEDEQFFGPGTRLTVL.

This chain uses TRBV9 with TRBJ2-7, with TRBD2 matching over 7 bases. Per the germline V gene, CDR1 is SGDLS and CDR2 is YYNGEE. The CDR3 spans 14 residues. The ends lost 4 bases at V and 5 bases at J; junction bases unmatched: 9. CDR3 coding DNA: TGTGCCAGCAGCCTGGGAGGGAGGGCCAACGAGCAGTACTTC. Amino acids: CASSLGGRANEQYF.

The genes are TRBV11-2 and TRBJ2-1; D not certain. The germline gives CDR1 SGHAT, CDR2 FQNNGV. The length of the CDR3 is 16 residues. Trimming pared 1 base from V and 0 bases from J, leaving 10 bases between. CDR3 in amino acids: CASSLAWRSSYNEQFF. The CDR3 bases are TGTGCCAGCAGCTTAGCCTGGCGGAGCTCCTACAATGAGCAGTTCTTC. The entire variable domain, with the rest obtained from reference TRBV11-2 and TRBJ2-1, is as follows: EAGVAQSPRYKIIEKRQSVAFWCNPISGHATLYWYQQILGQGPKLLIQFQNNGVVDDSQLPKDRFSAERLKGVDSTLKIQPAKLEDSAVYLCASSLAWRSSYNEQFFGPGTRLTVL.

This rearrangement joins TRBV7-2 to TRBJ2-1; D may be TRBD2 (6 bases). Between the trimmed V and J ends, which lost 5 bases and 2 bases, there was a span of 13 bases. This CDR3 region has 15 residues. In germline, CDR1 is SGHTA, CDR2 FQGNSA. CDR3 bases: TGTGCCAGCAGCACGGGGGTAAGCACCTACAATGAGCAGTTCTTC. Protein product: CASSTGVSTYNEQFF. The variable domain in full, completed from reference TRBV7-2 and TRBJ2-1, reads GAGVSQSPSNKVTEKGKDVELRCDPISGHTALYWYRQSLGQGLEFLIYFQGNSAPDKSGLPSDRFSAERTGGSVSTLTIQRTQQEDSAVYLCASSTGVSTYNEQFFGPGTRLTVL.

This rearrangement joins TRBV5-1 to TRBJ2-7, with 9 positions matching TRBD1. Germline V gene sequence: CDR1 SGHRS, CDR2 YFSETQ. CDR3 length equals 17 residues. After removal of 0 bases from V and 0 bases from J, the junction contained 7 bases not matched to a gene. The CDR3 sequence is CASSLVEQGAISYEQYF. CDR3 DNA sequence: TGCGCCAGCAGCTTGGTGGAACAGGGGGCGATCTCCTACGAGCAGTACTTC.

The V gene is TRBV7-2, the J gene TRBJ2-3, with D possibly TRBD2 on 6 matching bases. The CDR3 has 14 amino acids. Germline CDR1 and CDR2: SGHTA and FQGNSA. V lost 5 bases, J lost 4 bases, and 13 bases lay in between. In DNA form, the CDR3 reads TGTGCCAGCAGCGGGGTGGCGGGACCAGATACGCAGTATTTT. Translated, it gives CASSGVAGPDTQYF.

The rearrangement uses TRBV28 and TRBJ2-7; no firm D call. Germline V gives CDR1 MDHEN, CDR2 SYDVKM. The CDR3 consists of 15 residues. V was shortened by 5 bases and J by 0 bases, with 14 bases between the two germline ends. This CDR3 is CASSPSGYSSYEQYF. CDR3 coding DNA: TGTGCCAGCAGTCCCTCCGGGTATAGCTCCTACGAGCAGTACTTC.

This rearrangement joins TRBV6-5 to TRBJ2-7; a weak D match, TRBD1 (6 bases). Germline V gives CDR1 MNHEY, CDR2 SVGAGI. The CDR3 has 13 residues. Trimming took 10 bases from V and 3 from J, leaving 16 bases between them. The CDR3 region has the DNA TGTGCCACCGGTCCTGGACAGAACTACGAGCAGTACTTC. This gives the protein CATGPGQNYEQYF.

The genes are TRBV4-1 and TRBJ2-7, with D perhaps TRBD1 (5 bases). The CDR3 is 14 residues long. The germline CDR1 and CDR2 sequences are MGHRA and YSYEKL. V lost 5 bases, J lost 1 base, and 12 bases lay in between. CDR3: CASSSRTYSYEQYF. CDR3 nucleotides: TGCGCCAGCAGCTCCCGGACATATTCCTACGAGCAGTACTTC.

The chain employs TRBV10-3 and TRBJ1-1; D is unclear. The CDR3 loop spans 14 amino acids. Germline assignment: CDR1 ENHRY and CDR2 SYGVKD. The V end lost 2 bases, the J end lost 5 bases, and 12 bases lay between the germline ends. The CDR3, as DNA: TGTGCCATCAGTGAGGTAAGGGTGGAGACTGAAGCTTTCTTT. This sequence encodes CAISEVRVETEAFF.

The V gene is TRBV6-1, the J gene TRBJ2-7, with TRBD1 matching over 8 bases. Trimming removed 4 bases from V and 3 bases from J; junction bases left unmatched: 8. This CDR3 comprises 15 residues. Germline V CDR1 and CDR2: MNHNS, SASEGT. The CDR3 region is CASSGSRDRNYEQYF. The CDR3 nucleotides are TGTGCCAGCAGTGGTTCTCGGGACAGGAACTACGAGCAGTACTTC.

This chain joins TRBV7-7 and TRBJ2-1; the match to TRBD2 covers 8 bases. The germline gives CDR1 SSHAT, CDR2 FNYEAQ (reference sequence). The CDR3 runs to 15 residues. J was trimmed by 0 bases and V by 5 bases; bases with no gene match: 3. CDR3 DNA sequence: TGTGCCAGCAGCGGCGGGGGGAGCTCCTACAATGAGCAGTTCTTC. Encoded protein: CASSGGGSSYNEQFF.

CDR3 in DNA: TGTGCCAGCAGCGTAGGAGCAGGGGGCATTGAGCAGTTCTTC. It codes for CASSVGAGGIEQFF. This sequence joins TRBV9 and TRBJ2-1, with 8 bases matching TRBD1. Trimming removed 0 bases from V and 9 bases from J; junction bases left unmatched: 5. The CDR3 covers 14 residues. CDR1 SGDLS and CDR2 YYNGEE come from the germline V gene.

The chain links TRBV5-6 to TRBJ1-4; 9 bases align to TRBD1. The CDR3 extends over 16 amino acids. Per the germline V gene, CDR1 is SGHDT and CDR2 is YYEEEE. V was clipped by 3 bases and J by 6 bases; unmatched bases: 9. The CDR3 region is CASSSLRDRADEKLFF. Written as DNA, the CDR3 is TGTGCCAGCAGCTCACTTCGGGACAGGGCTGATGAAAAACTGTTTTTT.